This entry is about one T cell receptor beta chain. Its antigen remains unknown. Per the germline V gene, CDR1 is MNHEY and CDR2 is SVGAGI. Trimming cost V 8 bases and J 4 bases, with 11 bases left between them. The length of the CDR3 is 12 residues. The entry originates in a study of cytomegalovirus exposure and HLA in healthy donors. Study-level points and caveats: Some V segments could not be told apart, so they were left out, TRBV6-2 and TRBV6-3 among them.

Use of 60 Vbeta and 13 Jbeta primers characterized the PCR. The table came from immunoSEQ multiplex PCR; TCRdb's copy has only in-frame clones and leaves some out. The repertoire holds some 220,000 clones, with about 77% as singletons. The sequence was collected from a boy aged 5-17 years in good health and CMV-seronegative. The sample comprised PBMCs. The rearrangement joins TRBV6-5 to TRBJ1-1; D call uncertain. CDR3 region: CASRLGGTEAFF. As DNA, the CDR3 is TGTGCCAGCCGATTAGGAGGCACTGAAGCTTTCTTT.